The rows below give T cell receptor beta chains drawn from one sample of a study of cytomegalovirus exposure and HLA in healthy donors. Only in-frame clones appear in the TCRdb table, and some are missing; sequencing was by immunoSEQ multiplex PCR. The table lists over 150,000 clones, about 69% of them singletons. The material sequenced was PBMCs. These receptors were collected from a male donor in good health and CMV-seronegative. CDR3s include the opening cysteine and the closing phenylalanine or tryptophan. Fields, in order: CDR3 length, V gene, D gene, clone size, J gene, CDR3 protein, CDR3 DNA. The D gene is left open where the match is weak. Some rows have no size entry. The others give once, few or many, or a class for an expanded clone.

CDR3 length: 16
V gene: TRBV30
D gene: TRBD1
clone size: few
J gene: TRBJ1-5
CDR3 protein: CASRDRDPPSNQPQHF
CDR3 DNA: TGTGCCAGCCGGGACAGAGATCCGCCTAGCAATCAGCCCCAGCATTTT

CDR3 length: 14
V gene: TRBV6-5
D gene: TRBD1
clone size: -
J gene: TRBJ1-3
CDR3 protein: CASRKQGAENTIYF
CDR3 DNA: TGTGCCAGCAGAAAACAGGGGGCTGAAAACACCATATATTTT

CDR3 length: 14
V gene: TRBV29-1
D gene: -
clone size: -
J gene: TRBJ1-3
CDR3 protein: CSVGGKYSGNTIYF
CDR3 DNA: TGCAGCGTTGGAGGGAAATACTCTGGAAACACCATATATTTT

CDR3 length: 14
V gene: TRBV6-6
D gene: TRBD2
clone size: -
J gene: TRBJ2-3
CDR3 protein: CASTLGRGVDTQYF
CDR3 DNA: TGTGCCAGCACCCTCGGGCGGGGGGTGGATACGCAGTATTTT

CDR3 length: 16
V gene: TRBV4-1
D gene: TRBD1
clone size: few
J gene: TRBJ2-7
CDR3 protein: CASSQVWGTGGYEQYF
CDR3 DNA: TGCGCCAGCAGCCAAGTTTGGGGAACAGGGGGTTACGAGCAGTACTTC

CDR3 length: 14
V gene: TRBV7-8
D gene: -
clone size: few
J gene: TRBJ2-7
CDR3 protein: CASSAEAGRNEQYF
CDR3 DNA: TGTGCCAGCAGCGCCGAGGCAGGGAGGAACGAGCAGTACTTC

CDR3 length: 17
V gene: TRBV15
D gene: TRBD2
clone size: -
J gene: TRBJ2-7
CDR3 protein: CATSREGTSGGKYEQYF
CDR3 DNA: TGTGCCACCAGCAGAGAAGGGACTAGCGGGGGCAAATACGAGCAGTACTTC

CDR3 length: 12
V gene: TRBV4-2
D gene: -
clone size: once
J gene: TRBJ2-7
CDR3 protein: CASSPTSGEQYF
CDR3 DNA: TGTGCCAGCAGCCCGACTAGTGGCGAGCAGTACTTC

CDR3 length: 14
V gene: TRBV6-6
D gene: -
clone size: -
J gene: TRBJ2-5
CDR3 protein: CASRASVLQETQYF
CDR3 DNA: TGTGCCAGCAGAGCCTCGGTCCTCCAAGAGACCCAGTACTTC

CDR3 length: 14
V gene: TRBV10-3
D gene: -
clone size: -
J gene: TRBJ1-2
CDR3 protein: CAISSGREFYGYTF
CDR3 DNA: TGTGCCATCAGTTCAGGGAGGGAGTTTTATGGCTACACCTTC

CDR3 length: 15
V gene: TRBV6-1
D gene: -
clone size: few
J gene: TRBJ2-3
CDR3 protein: CASSEGPYNEDTQYF
CDR3 DNA: TGTGCCAGCAGTGAAGGCCCTTACAATGAAGATACGCAGTATTTT

CDR3 length: 16
V gene: TRBV7-3
D gene: TRBD2
clone size: few
J gene: TRBJ2-3
CDR3 protein: CASSLGAGLETDTQYF
CDR3 DNA: TGTGCCAGCAGCTTAGGGGCGGGACTAGAGACAGATACGCAGTATTTT

CDR3 length: 17
V gene: TRBV4-1
D gene: -
clone size: -
J gene: TRBJ2-2
CDR3 protein: CASSQVQGINDHGELFF
CDR3 DNA: TGCGCCAGCAGCCAAGTCCAGGGGATAAATGATCACGGGGAGCTGTTTTTT

CDR3 length: 16
V gene: TRBV18
D gene: TRBD2
clone size: -
J gene: TRBJ2-4
CDR3 protein: CASSPVITSGRNIQYF
CDR3 DNA: TGTGCCAGCTCACCCGTAATTACTAGCGGGAGGAACATTCAGTACTTC

CDR3 length: 15
V gene: TRBV19
D gene: -
clone size: -
J gene: TRBJ2-1
CDR3 protein: CASSIGGTAGGEQFF
CDR3 DNA: TGTGCCAGTAGTATAGGCGGGACCGCCGGCGGTGAGCAGTTCTTC

CDR3 length: 13
V gene: TRBV30
D gene: -
clone size: -
J gene: TRBJ1-5
CDR3 protein: CAWSVHGNQPQHF
CDR3 DNA: TGTGCCTGGAGTGTACACGGCAATCAGCCCCAGCATTTT

CDR3 length: 12
V gene: TRBV7-3
D gene: -
clone size: -
J gene: TRBJ1-1
CDR3 protein: CASSTGNTEAFF
CDR3 DNA: TGTGCCAGCAGCACGGGAAACACTGAAGCTTTCTTT

CDR3 length: 13
V gene: TRBV6-1
D gene: -
clone size: -
J gene: TRBJ1-5
CDR3 protein: CASSDREDQPQHF
CDR3 DNA: TGTGCCAGCAGTGACAGGGAGGACCAGCCCCAGCATTTT

CDR3 length: 14
V gene: TRBV4-2
D gene: -
clone size: few
J gene: TRBJ2-3
CDR3 protein: CASSQGSSTDTQYF
CDR3 DNA: TGTGCCAGCAGCCAAGGAAGTAGTACAGATACGCAGTATTTT

CDR3 length: 14
V gene: TRBV30
D gene: -
clone size: few
J gene: TRBJ2-2
CDR3 protein: CAWSRTVNTGELFF
CDR3 DNA: TGTGCCTGGAGTAGAACGGTGAACACCGGGGAGCTGTTTTTT

CDR3 length: 11
V gene: TRBV28
D gene: -
clone size: -
J gene: TRBJ2-3
CDR3 protein: CASSSTDTQYF
CDR3 DNA: TGTGCCAGCAGTTCGACAGATACGCAGTATTTT

CDR3 length: 14
V gene: TRBV15
D gene: TRBD2
clone size: -
J gene: TRBJ2-1
CDR3 protein: CATSRVLAANEQFF
CDR3 DNA: TGTGCCACCAGCAGAGTACTAGCGGCCAATGAGCAGTTCTTC

CDR3 length: 15
V gene: TRBV6-6
D gene: -
clone size: -
J gene: TRBJ2-4
CDR3 protein: CASSYDSEAKNIQYF
CDR3 DNA: TGTGCCAGCAGTTACGACAGCGAAGCCAAAAACATTCAGTACTTC

CDR3 length: 14
V gene: TRBV5-6
D gene: -
clone size: once
J gene: TRBJ1-5
CDR3 protein: CASSSGYGNQPQHF
CDR3 DNA: TGTGCCAGCAGCTCAGGGTATGGCAATCAGCCCCAGCATTTT

CDR3 length: 13
V gene: TRBV27
D gene: TRBD2
clone size: few
J gene: TRBJ2-3
CDR3 protein: CASSFWGGDTQYF
CDR3 DNA: TGTGCCAGCAGTTTTTGGGGGGGTGATACGCAGTATTTT

CDR3 length: 15
V gene: TRBV6-1
D gene: TRBD2
clone size: once
J gene: TRBJ2-1
CDR3 protein: CASSPSGGARNEQFF
CDR3 DNA: TGTGCCAGCAGCCCTTCGGGGGGGGCCCGGAATGAGCAGTTCTTC

CDR3 length: 14
V gene: TRBV10-3
D gene: -
clone size: -
J gene: TRBJ2-2
CDR3 protein: CASRQEENTGELFF
CDR3 DNA: TGTGCCTCCCGGCAGGAAGAAAACACCGGGGAGCTGTTTTTT

CDR3 length: 16
V gene: TRBV6-1
D gene: TRBD1
clone size: -
J gene: TRBJ2-3
CDR3 protein: CTSSEGQGVATDTQYF
CDR3 DNA: TGTACCAGCAGTGAAGGACAGGGAGTCGCTACAGATACGCAGTATTTT

CDR3 length: 14
V gene: TRBV18
D gene: -
clone size: -
J gene: TRBJ2-3
CDR3 protein: CASSPMVAADTQYF
CDR3 DNA: TGTGCCAGCTCACCAATGGTGGCAGCAGATACGCAGTATTTT

CDR3 length: 13
V gene: TRBV7-9
D gene: TRBD1
clone size: -
J gene: TRBJ1-2
CDR3 protein: CASSRRGLLGYTF
CDR3 DNA: TGTGCCAGCAGCCGCAGGGGGCTATTAGGCTACACCTTC

CDR3 length: 16
V gene: TRBV2
D gene: -
clone size: -
J gene: TRBJ2-1
CDR3 protein: CASSETPAGEYNEQFF
CDR3 DNA: TGTGCCAGCAGTGAAACCCCAGCGGGTGAATACAATGAGCAGTTCTTC

CDR3 length: 14
V gene: TRBV19
D gene: -
clone size: once
J gene: TRBJ1-2
CDR3 protein: CASSIGGAEYGYTF
CDR3 DNA: TGTGCCAGTAGTATAGGAGGCGCTGAATATGGCTACACCTTC

CDR3 length: 11
V gene: TRBV30
D gene: -
clone size: once
J gene: TRBJ1-1
CDR3 protein: CAWNLNTEAFF
CDR3 DNA: TGTGCCTGGAACTTGAACACTGAAGCTTTCTTT

CDR3 length: 14
V gene: TRBV4-1
D gene: TRBD1
clone size: -
J gene: TRBJ2-7
CDR3 protein: CASSPGTGRYEQYF
CDR3 DNA: TGCGCCAGCAGTCCCGGGACAGGGCGATACGAGCAGTACTTC

CDR3 length: 10
V gene: TRBV20-1
D gene: -
clone size: -
J gene: TRBJ1-1
CDR3 protein: CSAKGHGAFF
CDR3 DNA: TGCAGTGCTAAGGGACATGGAGCTTTCTTT

CDR3 length: 14
V gene: TRBV6-1
D gene: TRBD1
clone size: -
J gene: TRBJ1-4
CDR3 protein: CASVWDRGREKLFF
CDR3 DNA: TGTGCCAGCGTATGGGACAGGGGGCGTGAAAAACTGTTTTTT

CDR3 length: 14
V gene: TRBV6-5
D gene: -
clone size: -
J gene: TRBJ1-6
CDR3 protein: CASRGQLYNSPLHF
CDR3 DNA: TGTGCCAGCCGTGGACAGCTCTATAATTCACCCCTCCACTTT

CDR3 length: 16
V gene: TRBV7-8
D gene: -
clone size: -
J gene: TRBJ1-5
CDR3 protein: CASSLGGGYSNQPQHF
CDR3 DNA: TGTGCCAGCAGCTTGGGGGGGGGATATAGCAATCAGCCCCAGCATTTT

CDR3 length: 13
V gene: TRBV18
D gene: TRBD1
clone size: -
J gene: TRBJ2-1
CDR3 protein: CASSGTVYNEQFF
CDR3 DNA: TGTGCCAGCTCCGGGACAGTCTACAATGAGCAGTTCTTC

CDR3 length: 16
V gene: TRBV6-5
D gene: TRBD1
clone size: once
J gene: TRBJ2-5
CDR3 protein: CASSYSGQGLGETQYF
CDR3 DNA: TGTGCCAGCAGTTACTCTGGACAGGGGTTAGGAGAGACCCAGTACTTC